This T cell receptor (beta chain) emerged from a study of response to subunit inactivated influenza vaccine. Looked up from germline, CDR1 is ENHRY and CDR2 is SYGVKD. The CDR3 consists of 16 residues. The V gene end was trimmed by 2 bases and the J gene end by 6 bases; junction bases not matched to a gene: 6. TCRdb ran MiXCR on the RT-PCR reads and lists one entry per CDR3 protein. The sample includes 650,000 to 850,000 distinct CDR3 sequences, approximately 15% of them seen just once. This sample comprised PBMCs from blood, obtained 14 days before vaccination. The chain couples TRBV10-3 to TRBJ2-1; 11 positions match TRBD2. The receptor was derived from a man in his forties or fifties who received an inactivated influenza vaccine. As DNA, the CDR3 is TGTGCCATCAGTGAGCGTAGCGGGAGGGCTGCCAATGAGCAGTTCTTC. Amino acid sequence: CAISERSGRAANEQFF.